The present TCR beta chain was sequenced within a study of radiation and T cells in renal cell carcinoma. Time point here: blood 4 weeks post-SBRT, at nephrectomy. Indicated treatment: 15 Gy SBRT to primary tumor, nephrectomy 4 weeks later. Nephrectomy followed 15 Gy stereotactic body radiation by 4 weeks. This renal cell carcinoma was of the clear cell type. Study-wide findings and caveats: In blood, top tumor clones expanded by 2 weeks, shrinking by 4. Without pretreatment biopsies, baseline tumor clonotype presence was undetermined.

Produced via immunoSEQ multiplex PCR; TCRdb's table is partial and in-frame only. The sample lists 60,000 to 95,000 clones, 75% to 90% occurring once. The ends were cut back, 0 bases at V and 1 base at J, with 10 bases in the middle. CDR3 size: 15 residues. CDR1 is SGHRS and CDR2 is YFSETQ in the germline V gene. As to this clone: As yet, its antigen is unknown.

The rearrangement joins TRBV5-1 to TRBJ2-5, with TRBD1 as a possible D gene (5 bases). The receptor was isolated from a woman aged 60-75 years with renal cell carcinoma. The input for sequencing was blood, taken from a patient whose treatment included radiotherapy and nephrectomy. CDR3: CASSLAGQGQETQYF. CDR3 bases: TGCGCCAGCAGCTTGGCTGGTCAGGGCCAAGAGACCCAGTACTTC.